Each of the 12 T cell receptor beta chains below was sequenced from the same sample in a study of blood T cell repertoires in COVID-19. The table came from immunoSEQ multiplex PCR; TCRdb's copy has only in-frame clones and leaves some out. The data show roughly 92,000 clones, with 86% seen just once and under 13% held by the top ten. Sequencing input: peripheral blood. These receptors were taken from a man aged 50 to 59 with acute or convalescent COVID-19.

This chain connects TRBV12-5 to TRBJ1-4, with D perhaps TRBD1 (6 bases). The germline V and J ends were trimmed by 2 bases and 5 bases, with 21 bases remaining between them. The V gene's germline CDR1 is LGHNT and CDR2 FRNRAP. The CDR3 is 18 residues long. The CDR3 region has the DNA TGTGCTAGTGGTTTGCTAACCAACACAGGGCGGCGGAATGAAAAACTGTTTTTT. Protein: CASGLLTNTGRRNEKLFF.

The V and J genes are TRBV24-1 and TRBJ2-7, with a weak D call TRBD2 (7 bases). The V end lost 9 bases, the J end lost 4 bases, and 15 bases lay between the germline ends. The CDR3 is made up of 13 amino acids. The germline CDR1 and CDR2 sequences are KGHDR and SFDVKD. CDR3 amino acids: CATSRGGGYEQYF. The DNA for the CDR3 is TGTGCCACCTCCAGAGGGGGGGGGTACGAGCAGTACTTC.

V usage is TRBV5-1 and J usage is TRBJ2-4; possible D gene TRBD2, 6 bases. The CDR3 is made up of 14 amino acids. CDR1 SGHRS and CDR2 YFSETQ come from the germline V gene. The V end lost 0 bases, the J end lost 8 bases, and 12 bases lay between the germline ends. CDR3 residues: CASSLEGREDIQYF. CDR3 coding DNA: TGCGCCAGCAGCTTGGAGGGGCGGGAAGACATTCAGTACTTC.

This chain links TRBV19 with TRBJ1-1; D is unresolved. The V gene lost 5 bases and the J gene lost 0 bases, with 7 bases spanning the gap. This CDR3 region has 13 residues. The germline V gene encodes CDR1 LNHDA and CDR2 SQIVND (reference sequence). For the CDR3, the DNA is TGTGCCAGTAGTTCACGGTTGAACACTGAAGCTTTCTTT. It codes for CASSSRLNTEAFF.

The gene calls are TRBV11-2 and TRBJ2-3, with 9 bases lining up with TRBD2. CDR3 length: 17 amino acids. Losses at the gene ends were 5 bases for V and 1 base for J; bases not matched to a gene: 10. Germline V lookup: CDR1 SGHAT, CDR2 FQNNGV. CDR3 amino acids: CASSPWGREGGTDTQYF. The CDR3 DNA is TGTGCCAGCAGCCCGTGGGGGCGGGAGGGGGGCACAGATACGCAGTATTTT.

The chain is built from TRBV29-1 and TRBJ1-1, with D perhaps TRBD1 (5 bases). Germline V CDR1 and CDR2: SQVTM, ANQGSEA. This CDR3 spans 12 amino acids. V gave up 4 bases and J gave up 5 bases, with 11 bases separating them. As DNA, the CDR3 is TGCAGCGTTGGGGGGGGTAGAACTGAAGCTTTCTTT. Protein product: CSVGGGRTEAFF.

The V call is TRBV29-1, the J call TRBJ1-2; 7 nucleotides agree with TRBD1. This CDR3 has 11 amino acids. Germline trimming cut 6 bases from V and 7 bases from J; bases unmatched to any gene: 5. Germline lookup yields CDR1 SQVTM and CDR2 ANQGSEA. The CDR3 DNA sequence: TGCAGCGTGACATCAGGGGGTGGCTACACCTTC. As protein: CSVTSGGGYTF.

This chain connects TRBV11-2 to TRBJ1-2, with D maybe TRBD1 (5 bases). V was pared by 5 bases and J by 6 bases, with 13 bases between. Germline V gives CDR1 SGHAT, CDR2 FQNNGV. This CDR3 has 13 residues. As DNA, the CDR3 is TGTGCCAGCAGCGACCCGGGACTTAATGGCTACACCTTC. Protein sequence: CASSDPGLNGYTF. The complete variable domain, with remaining parts taken from reference TRBV11-2 and TRBJ1-2, reads EAGVAQSPRYKIIEKRQSVAFWCNPISGHATLYWYQQILGQGPKLLIQFQNNGVVDDSQLPKDRFSAERLKGVDSTLKIQPAKLEDSAVYLCASSDPGLNGYTFGSGTRLTVV.

The rearrangement links TRBV24-1 to TRBJ2-4; D is possibly TRBD1 (6 bases). The V gene's germline CDR1 is KGHDR and CDR2 SFDVKD. V shed 9 bases and J shed 8 bases, with 13 bases lying between them. The CDR3 has 12 amino acids. This chain's CDR3 is CATDTPGDIQYF. The CDR3 DNA reads TGTGCCACCGACACCCCAGGGGACATTCAGTACTTC.

A single count supports this clone. The chain's CDR3 is CATSPRRAGERRTDTQYF. Written as DNA, the CDR3 is TGTGCCACCAGTCCTAGGCGGGCGGGAGAAAGGCGCACAGATACGCAGTATTTT. The chain joins TRBV24-1 to TRBJ2-3; 7 bases agree with TRBD2. Germline V gives CDR1 KGHDR, CDR2 SFDVKD. CDR3 length equals 18 residues. V dropped 6 bases and J dropped 1; count of bases not matched to a gene: 15.

The CDR3 spells CASSLGVVPLNEQFF. The CDR3 coding sequence is TGTGCCAGCAGTCTAGGGGTTGTCCCCCTAAATGAGCAGTTCTTC. The chain joins TRBV6-5 to TRBJ2-1; tentatively, D is TRBD1 (5 bases). This CDR3 comprises 15 residues. Per the germline V gene, CDR1 is MNHEY and CDR2 is SVGAGI. The V end was cut by 5 bases, the J end by 7 bases, with 18 bases between.

The chain is built from TRBV18 and TRBJ1-4; maybe TRBD1 (6 bases). Germline assignment: CDR1 KGHSH and CDR2 LQKENI. The CDR3 loop spans 16 amino acids. V gave up 3 bases and J gave up 5 bases, with 16 bases separating them. CDR3 residues: CASSPRGGGANEKLFF. CDR3 in DNA: TGTGCCAGCTCACCCCGTGGGGGGGGCGCGAATGAAAAACTGTTTTTT.